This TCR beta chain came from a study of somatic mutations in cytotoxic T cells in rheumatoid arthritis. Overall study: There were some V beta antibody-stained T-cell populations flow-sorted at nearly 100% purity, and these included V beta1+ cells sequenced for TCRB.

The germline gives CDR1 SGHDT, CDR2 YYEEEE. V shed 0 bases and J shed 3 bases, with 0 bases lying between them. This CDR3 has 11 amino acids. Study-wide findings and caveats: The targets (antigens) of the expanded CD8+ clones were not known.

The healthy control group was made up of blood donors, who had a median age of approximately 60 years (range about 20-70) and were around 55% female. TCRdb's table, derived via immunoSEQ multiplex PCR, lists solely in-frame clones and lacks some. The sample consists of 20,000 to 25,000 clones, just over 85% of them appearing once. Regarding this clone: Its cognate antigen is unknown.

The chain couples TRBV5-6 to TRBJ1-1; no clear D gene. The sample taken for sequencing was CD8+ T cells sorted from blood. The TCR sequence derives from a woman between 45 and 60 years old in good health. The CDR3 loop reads CASSLDTEAFF. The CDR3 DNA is TGTGCCAGCAGCTTGGACACTGAAGCTTTCTTT. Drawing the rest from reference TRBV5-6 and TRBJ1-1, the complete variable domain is DAGVTQSPTHLIKTRGQQVTLRCSPKSGHDTVSWYQQALGQGPQFIFQYYEEEERQRGNFPDRFSGHQFPNYSSELNVNALLLGDSALYLCASSLDTEAFFGQGTRLTVV.